The rows below give T cell receptor beta chains drawn from one sample of a study of T-cell memory formation after mild COVID-19. TCRdb passed the 5' RACE reads through MiXCR, listing each CDR3 protein once. The sample consists of 430,000 or so distinct CDR3 sequences, approximately 23% of them appearing once. The sequencing input was PBMCs or a T cell subset sorted from them (not recorded which). These receptors all come from an adult woman who had mild COVID-19 (a few samples of this study predate the infection). Cell type and time point are not known. CDR3s include the opening cysteine and the closing phenylalanine or tryptophan. Each record gives: CDR3 DNA, CDR3 protein, clone size, J gene, CDR3 length, V gene, D gene. The D gene is left open where the match is weak. Only part of the rows carry a size: once, few, many, or a class if the clone is expanded.

TGCAGTGCTAGACTGGGACAGTACAATGAGCAGTTCTTC,CSARLGQYNEQFF,-,TRBJ2-1,13,TRBV20-1,TRBD1
TGTGCCAGCAGTTCTCCCGGGACTAGCGGGCTTTTTGACGAGCAGTACTTC,CASSSPGTSGLFDEQYF,-,TRBJ2-7,17,TRBV6-5,TRBD2
TGTGCCACCAGTGACGCCGGACTAGCGGGAGGGCGGGGTGAGACCCAGTACTTC,CATSDAGLAGGRGETQYF,-,TRBJ2-5,18,TRBV24-1,TRBD2
TGCAGTGCTCCACAAAGTACACGGAGCTCCTACAATGAGCAGTTCTTC,CSAPQSTRSSYNEQFF,-,TRBJ2-1,16,TRBV20-1,-
TGTGCCAGCAGTGAGGAGTCGAGCTCCTACAATGAGCAGTTCTTC,CASSEESSSYNEQFF,-,TRBJ2-1,15,TRBV2,-
TGCGCCAGCAGCAGGGGACTAGCGGGGGAGCCAGATACGCAGTATTTT,CASSRGLAGEPDTQYF,-,TRBJ2-3,16,TRBV5-1,TRBD2
TGTGCCAGCAGCTCTCCGGTCGAATCCAGGGATACCGGGGAGCTGTTTTTT,CASSSPVESRDTGELFF,-,TRBJ2-2,17,TRBV7-6,-
TGTGCCAGCTTACCGGGACAGGTTGCGAACACTGAAGCTTTCTTT,CASLPGQVANTEAFF,-,TRBJ1-1,15,TRBV3-1,TRBD1
TGCGCCAGCAGCTTCTCAGGGGGCGCGGCTGAAGCTTTCTTT,CASSFSGGAAEAFF,-,TRBJ1-1,14,TRBV5-1,TRBD1
TGCAGTGCTAGAGATCCGGGCCGCTTGAGCTATGGCTACACCTTC,CSARDPGRLSYGYTF,few,TRBJ1-2,15,TRBV20-1,-
TGCGCCAGCAGCTTGGAGGGTCCGTCCGCCTATGGCTACACCTTC,CASSLEGPSAYGYTF,-,TRBJ1-2,15,TRBV5-1,-
TGTGCCTGGGCTCGACCGGGCAATCAGCCCCAGCATTTT,CAWARPGNQPQHF,-,TRBJ1-5,13,TRBV30,-
TGTGCCAGCAGTTTAAGGTGGGCCAACGTCCTGACTTTC,CASSLRWANVLTF,few,TRBJ2-6,13,TRBV27,-
TGCGCCAGCAGCTTGGTGGCCTACAATGAGCAGTTCTTC,CASSLVAYNEQFF,few,TRBJ2-1,13,TRBV5-1,-
TGTGCCAGCAGCTTCACAGGGTCCCCCCGCGAGCAGTACTTC,CASSFTGSPREQYF,few,TRBJ2-7,14,TRBV14,-
TGTGCCAGCCTACCGGCGGACAGATACTCTGGGGCCAACGTCCTGACTTTC,CASLPADRYSGANVLTF,-,TRBJ2-6,17,TRBV12-3/TRBV12-4,-
TGTGCCAGCAGCTTAGAGGGGAGGAGCGCAGATACGCAGTATTTT,CASSLEGRSADTQYF,-,TRBJ2-3,15,TRBV7-6,-
TGTGCCAGCAGCCAAGCAGGGAATAACTATGGCTACACCTTC,CASSQAGNNYGYTF,few,TRBJ1-2,14,TRBV4-2,-
TGCGCCAGCAGCTTGTCCAGGGCAGATACGCAGTATTTT,CASSLSRADTQYF,many,TRBJ2-3,13,TRBV5-1,-
TGTGCCAGCACCGTCCGACGGAGAAATGGCTACACCTTC,CASTVRRRNGYTF,few,TRBJ1-2,13,TRBV28,-
TGCAGCGTTGTTCGACAGAAGAACACTGAAGCTTTCTTT,CSVVRQKNTEAFF,-,TRBJ1-1,13,TRBV29-1,-
TGTGCCACCACCGTCACCCCAGGACTAGCGGGAGCCGAGCAGTACTTC,CATTVTPGLAGAEQYF,-,TRBJ2-7,16,TRBV10-3,TRBD2
TGTGCCAGCGCGGCCGGCTGGGGCGCCTACAATGAGCAGTTCTTC,CASAAGWGAYNEQFF,-,TRBJ2-1,15,TRBV6-4,-
TGTGCCAGCAGGGGTACAGGGTACGATACGCAGTATTTT,CASRGTGYDTQYF,-,TRBJ2-3,13,TRBV12-3/TRBV12-4,-
TGTGCCAGCAGCCCCTCTGAATCCGGGAACACTGAAGCTTTCTTT,CASSPSESGNTEAFF,-,TRBJ1-1,15,TRBV7-9,-